Below, 23 T cell receptor beta chains from the same sample are listed, as sequenced in a study of CD8 T cells in Susac syndrome. Reverse transcription used about 0.45 to 1 ug RNA and random hexamers. Via MiXCR, TCRdb re-called the immunoSEQ multiplex PCR reads, giving one row per CDR3 protein. The table shows about 300,000 distinct CDR3 sequences, with approximately 89% occurring only once. Source material: CD8+ T cells from PBMCs. The receptors shown here come from a human donor with multiple sclerosis.

This clonotype has a single count. The chain employs TRBV11-2 and TRBJ2-1; 8 bases match TRBD1. The V and J ends lost 1 base and 5 bases, in that order; junction bases with no gene match: 10. The CDR3 extends over 17 amino acids. The germline V gene has CDR1 SGHAT and CDR2 FQNNGV. The CDR3 coding sequence is TGTGCCAGCAGCTTAGGTATTGGACAGGGAGTACACAATGAGCAGTTCTTC. Residues: CASSLGIGQGVHNEQFF.

This clonotype was seen a single time. The V call is TRBV4-3, the J call TRBJ2-1; D is ambiguous. This CDR3 is built from 14 residues. CDR1 and CDR2 (germline): LGHNA, YSLEER. The germline V and J ends were trimmed by 0 bases and 16 bases, with 19 bases remaining between them. The CDR3 sequence: CASSQDLRGEAPFF. As DNA, the CDR3 is TGCGCCAGCAGCCAAGATCTGAGAGGAGAGGCACCTTTCTTC.

The V and J genes are TRBV4-3 and TRBJ2-7; 10 nucleotides agree with TRBD1. CDR3 size: 16 residues. Germline V gives CDR1 LGHNA, CDR2 YSLEER. Trimming took 3 bases from V and 3 from J; bases not matched to a gene: 8. The CDR3 reads CASSHTPGQGFYEQYF. CDR3 in DNA: TGCGCCAGCAGCCATACACCGGGACAGGGGTTCTACGAGCAGTACTTC.

About this clonotype itself: A read error may produce the germline difference seen at one junction end. The V call is TRBV13, the J call TRBJ2-7; 7 nucleotides line up with TRBD1. The CDR3 extends over 12 amino acids. Germline CDR1 and CDR2: PRHDT and FYEKMQ (reference sequence). CDR3 in amino acids: CASRLTGEVPRF. The DNA for the CDR3 is TGTGCCAGCAGACTAACAGGGGAAGTACCCCGCTTC.

V usage is TRBV20-1 and J usage is TRBJ1-5, with 7 bases lining up with TRBD1. V dropped 2 bases and J dropped 4; count of bases not matched to a gene: 11. The CDR3 extends over 16 amino acids. Germline loops: CDR1 DFQATT, CDR2 SNEGSKA (reference sequence). The CDR3, as DNA: TGCAGTGCTAGACCCCCCGACAGGGTGAATAATCAGCCCCAGCATTTT. Residues: CSARPPDRVNNQPQHF.

The V gene is TRBV27, the J gene TRBJ2-2, with TRBD2 matching 7 bases. There are 17 residues in the CDR3. Germline loops: CDR1 MNHEY, CDR2 SMNVEV (reference sequence). Trimming took 8 bases from V and 8 from J; bases not matched to a gene: 20. In nucleotides, the CDR3 is TGTGCCAGCGGATTGCATATGAGCGCGGGAGATTCAGGGGAGCTGTTTTTT. As protein: CASGLHMSAGDSGELFF.

This chain joins TRBV14 and TRBJ2-1; the D is unclear. This CDR3 has 12 amino acids. Trimming left V 2 bases short and J 5 bases short, with 4 bases between. Germline values: CDR1 SGHDN, CDR2 FVKESK. The CDR3 DNA sequence: TGTGCCAGCAGCCAAACTCACAATGAGCAGTTCTTC. It translates to CASSQTHNEQFF.

This clonotype was seen only once. J is TRBJ1-5 and V is TRBV7-2, with 8 positions matching TRBD1. Germline values: CDR1 SGHTA, CDR2 FQGNSA. V lost 5 bases and J lost 3; bases outside the gene matches: 6. The length of the CDR3 is 15 residues. The CDR3: CASSLGQVYNQPQHF. The CDR3 DNA reads as TGTGCCAGCAGCCTGGGACAGGTCTACAATCAGCCCCAGCATTTT. The full variable domain, rest sourced from reference TRBV7-2 and TRBJ1-5, is GAGVSQSPSNKVTEKGKDVELRCDPISGHTALYWYRQSLGQGLEFLIYFQGNSAPDKSGLPSDRFSAERTGGSVSTLTIQRTQQEDSAVYLCASSLGQVYNQPQHFGDGTRLSIL.

The V gene is TRBV12-3 or TRBV12-4, the J gene TRBJ1-4; 9 bases line up with TRBD1. The CDR3 sequence is 14 residues long. V trimming: 5 bases; J trimming: 8 bases; junction bases outside the gene matches: 6. CDR3 amino acids: CASSPTGGSEKLFF. The CDR3 bases are TGTGCCAGCAGTCCGACAGGGGGGAGCGAAAAACTGTTTTTT.

V and J are TRBV12-3 or TRBV12-4 and TRBJ1-1; D is ambiguous. CDR3 size: 13 residues. V gave up 3 bases and J gave up 5 bases, with 10 bases separating them. This chain's CDR3 is CASSFGEETEAFF. The CDR3 DNA reads TGTGCCAGCAGTTTTGGTGAGGAAACTGAAGCTTTCTTT.

Here the CDR3 reads CASSIDLLSGSGNTEAFF. CDR3 DNA sequence: TGTGCCAGTAGTATCGATTTGCTGTCAGGGTCTGGGAACACTGAAGCTTTCTTT. The chain joins TRBV19 to TRBJ1-1; possibly TRBD1 for D (5 bases). Germline V gene sequence: CDR1 LNHDA, CDR2 SQIVND (reference sequence). V was trimmed by 3 bases and J by 1 base, leaving 21 bases between them. The CDR3 is 18 amino acids.

The rearrangement uses TRBV15 and TRBJ2-6; TRBD1 is a possible D gene (5 bases). The V end lost 4 bases, the J end lost 0 bases, and 16 bases lay between the germline ends. This CDR3 has 18 amino acids. Germline V CDR1 and CDR2: LNHNV, YYDKDF (reference sequence). The CDR3 sequence is CATSITAGSFSGANVLTF. CDR3 DNA sequence: TGTGCCACCAGCATAACGGCAGGGTCCTTCTCTGGGGCCAACGTCCTGACTTTC.

The chain is built from TRBV7-9 and TRBJ2-7, with a possible D match to TRBD1 (5 bases). The CDR3 loop spans 16 amino acids. Trimming left V 3 bases short and J 2 bases short, with 17 bases between. CDR1 and CDR2 from the germline V gene are SEHNR and FQNEAQ (reference sequence). The CDR3 bases are TGTGCCAGCAGCTTTACTACAGGCATATCAACCTACGAGCAGTACTTC. Translated: CASSFTTGISTYEQYF.

The rearrangement links TRBV12-3 or TRBV12-4 to TRBJ1-1, with a possible D match to TRBD1 (5 bases). The V end was cut by 3 bases, the J end by 3 bases, with 8 bases between. The CDR3 is 13 residues long. CDR3 DNA sequence: TGTGCCAGCAGTTTTGGGACCGACACTGAAGCTTTCTTT. This gives the protein CASSFGTDTEAFF.

The CDR3, as DNA: TGTGCCACCAGTGAGGTCGGGTCTTACGAGCAGTACTTC. It is translated as CATSEVGSYEQYF. The genes are TRBV24-1 and TRBJ2-7; no definite D call. V shed 4 bases and J shed 4 bases, with 10 bases lying between them. Germline V gene data show CDR1 as KGHDR and CDR2 as SFDVKD. This CDR3 comprises 13 residues.

The genes are TRBV7-9 and TRBJ1-3; D unresolved. Trimming cost V 8 bases and J 7 bases, with 3 bases left between them. This CDR3 region has 9 residues. Germline V gene sequence: CDR1 SEHNR, CDR2 FQNEAQ (reference sequence). The CDR3 reads CASGNTIYF. The CDR3 DNA follows: TGTGCCAGCGGTAACACCATATATTTT.

The V gene is TRBV27, the J gene TRBJ1-5; 8 nucleotides agree with TRBD1. Germline trimming cut 6 bases from V and 4 bases from J; bases unmatched to any gene: 5. The germline V gene has CDR1 MNHEY and CDR2 SMNVEV (reference sequence). The CDR3 is 14 amino acids. CDR3 in DNA: TGTGCCAGCAGAAGGACAGGGCGAAATCAGCCCCAGCATTTT. Protein: CASRRTGRNQPQHF.

This clonotype has a handful of counts. V gene TRBV7-2 combines with J gene TRBJ2-3, with D perhaps matching TRBD1 or TRBD2 (5 bases each). The CDR3 length is 13 residues. Germline CDR1 reads SGHTA; CDR2 reads FQGNSA. V was trimmed by 9 bases and J by 4 bases, leaving 14 bases between them. CDR3 nucleotide sequence: TGTGCCAGTCGGGGCTTAGGAGCAGATACGCAGTATTTT. It is translated as CASRGLGADTQYF.

The chain has TRBV3-1 and TRBJ2-3; TRBD1 might be the D (6 bases). The CDR3 is 14 residues long. Germline CDR1 LGHDT, CDR2 YNNKEL (reference sequence). Trimming stripped 3 bases from V and 2 bases from J, with 9 bases between. CDR3 region: CASSHRGFTDTQYF. CDR3 bases: TGTGCCAGCAGCCACAGGGGATTCACAGATACGCAGTATTTT.

The gene calls are TRBV7-9 and TRBJ2-5; D perhaps matches TRBD2 (6 bases). V lost 5 bases, J lost 4 bases, and 14 bases lay in between. CDR1 SEHNR and CDR2 FQNEAQ come from the germline V gene (reference sequence). The length of the CDR3 is 14 residues. The chain's CDR3 is CASSPPTSSETQYF. CDR3 sequence (DNA): TGTGCCAGCAGCCCTCCGACTAGTTCAGAGACCCAGTACTTC.

The CDR3 reads CASIRGSGANVLTF. As DNA, the CDR3 is TGTGCCAGCATAAGGGGTTCTGGGGCCAACGTCCTGACTTTC. The chain employs TRBV2 and TRBJ2-6, with D possibly TRBD1 on 5 matching bases. Germline lookup yields CDR1 SNHLY and CDR2 FYNNEI. This CDR3 comprises 14 residues. Trimming took 7 bases from V and 1 from J, leaving 8 bases between them.

The gene calls are TRBV20-1 and TRBJ2-1, with TRBD2 identical over 8 bases. With 3 bases clipped from V and 8 bases from J, the junction kept 3 bases outside the gene matches. The CDR3 extends over 12 amino acids. Per germline, CDR1 DFQATT and CDR2 SNEGSKA (reference sequence). The chain's CDR3 is CSASGLAYEQFF. The CDR3 DNA reads TGCAGTGCTAGTGGACTAGCATATGAGCAGTTCTTC.

Note on this clonotype: At one end the junction does not follow the germline gene, possibly because of a read error. The chain carries TRBV30 and TRBJ2-7, with 9 nucleotides matching TRBD2. From germline, CDR1 is GTSNPN and CDR2 SVGIG (reference sequence). The CDR3 covers 13 residues. The CDR3 bases are TGTGCCTGGAGTCTAGCGGGATCCTCCGAGCAGTACTTC. Its translation is CAWSLAGSSEQYF.